This TCR beta chain was identified during a study of T cell responses to AZD1222 COVID-19 vaccine. Study background: Second-dose timings of about 4 or about 12 weeks were pooled.

Data came from immunoSEQ multiplex PCR; TCRdb stores just in-frame clones and leaves some out. This table has about 160,000 clones, roughly 90% appearing once. Concerning this clone itself: As yet, its antigen is unknown.

Study-level results: Clonal diversity was possibly underestimated; the donors were predominantly white British and more often female. Targeting of unmutated variant regions was reportedly seen in nearly half of spike-specific TCRs.

CDR3 length equals 12 residues. Germline V gives CDR1 MDHEN, CDR2 SYDVKM. The V gene lost 8 bases and the J gene lost 4 bases, with 11 bases spanning the gap. The source of this sequence is an adult in good health. This chain joins TRBV28 and TRBJ1-2, with D tentatively TRBD1 (5 bases). The sequencing here drew on peripheral blood, taken on day 0 of AZD1222 vaccination. CDR3 loop: CASLGGGYGYTF. CDR3 DNA: TGTGCCAGCCTAGGCGGGGGCTATGGCTACACCTTC.